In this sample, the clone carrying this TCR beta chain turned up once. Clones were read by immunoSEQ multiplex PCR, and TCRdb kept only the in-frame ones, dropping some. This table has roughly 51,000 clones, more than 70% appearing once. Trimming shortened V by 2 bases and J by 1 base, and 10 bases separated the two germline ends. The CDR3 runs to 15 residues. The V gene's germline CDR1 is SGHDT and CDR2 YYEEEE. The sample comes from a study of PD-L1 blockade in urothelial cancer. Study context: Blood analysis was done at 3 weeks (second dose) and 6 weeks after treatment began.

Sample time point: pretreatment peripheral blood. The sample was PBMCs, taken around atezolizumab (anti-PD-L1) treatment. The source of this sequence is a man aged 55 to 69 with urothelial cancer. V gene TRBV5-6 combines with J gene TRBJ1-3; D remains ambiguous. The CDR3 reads CASSFDTKSGNTIYF. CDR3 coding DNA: TGTGCCAGCAGCTTTGACACCAAATCTGGAAACACCATATATTTT.